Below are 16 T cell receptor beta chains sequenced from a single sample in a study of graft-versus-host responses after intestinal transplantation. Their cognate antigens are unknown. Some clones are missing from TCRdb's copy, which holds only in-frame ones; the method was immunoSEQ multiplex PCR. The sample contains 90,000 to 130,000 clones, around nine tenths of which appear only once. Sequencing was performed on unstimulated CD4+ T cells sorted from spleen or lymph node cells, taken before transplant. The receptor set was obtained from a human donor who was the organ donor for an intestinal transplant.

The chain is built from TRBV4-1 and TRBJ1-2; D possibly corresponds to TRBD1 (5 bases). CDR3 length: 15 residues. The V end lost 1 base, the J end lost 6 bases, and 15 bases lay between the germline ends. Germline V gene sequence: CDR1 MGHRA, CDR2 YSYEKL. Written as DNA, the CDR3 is TGCGCCAGCAGCCAAGTTGGGGGAGGGGCGGATGGCTACACCTTC. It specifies CASSQVGGGADGYTF.

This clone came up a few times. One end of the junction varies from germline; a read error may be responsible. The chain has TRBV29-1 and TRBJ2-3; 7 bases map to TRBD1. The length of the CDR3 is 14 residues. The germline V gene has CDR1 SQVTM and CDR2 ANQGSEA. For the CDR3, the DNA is TGCAGCGCTGAAGACAGGGCCCTAAGAGATACGCAGTATTTT. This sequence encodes CSAEDRALRDTQYF.

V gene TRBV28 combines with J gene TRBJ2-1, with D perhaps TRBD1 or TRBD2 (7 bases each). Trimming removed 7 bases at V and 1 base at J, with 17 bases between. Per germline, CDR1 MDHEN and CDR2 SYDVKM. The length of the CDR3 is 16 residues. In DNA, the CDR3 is TGTGCCAGCAAGGGGAGGGGGCCCTTATCCTACAATGAGCAGTTCTTC. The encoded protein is CASKGRGPLSYNEQFF. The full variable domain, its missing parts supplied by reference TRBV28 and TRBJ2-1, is DVKVTQSSRYLVKRTGEKVFLECVQDMDHENMFWYRQDPGLGLRLIYFSYDVKMKEKGDIPEGYSVSREKKERFSLILESASTNQTSMYLCASKGRGPLSYNEQFFGPGTRLTVL.

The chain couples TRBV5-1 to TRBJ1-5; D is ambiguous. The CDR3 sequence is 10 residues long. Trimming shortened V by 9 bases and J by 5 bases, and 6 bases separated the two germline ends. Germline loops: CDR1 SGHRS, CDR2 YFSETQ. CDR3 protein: CAILDQPQHF. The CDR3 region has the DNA TGCGCCATTCTCGATCAGCCCCAGCATTTT.

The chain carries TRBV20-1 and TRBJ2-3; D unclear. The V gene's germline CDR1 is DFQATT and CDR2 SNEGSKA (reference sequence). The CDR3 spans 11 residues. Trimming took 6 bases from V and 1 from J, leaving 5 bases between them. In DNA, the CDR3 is TGCAGTGCAAGGGGCACAGATACGCAGTATTTT. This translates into CSARGTDTQYF.

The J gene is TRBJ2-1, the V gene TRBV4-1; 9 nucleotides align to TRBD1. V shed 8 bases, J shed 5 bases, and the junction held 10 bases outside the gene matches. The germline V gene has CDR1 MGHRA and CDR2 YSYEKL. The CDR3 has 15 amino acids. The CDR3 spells CASAPITGGNNEQFF. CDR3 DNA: TGCGCCAGCGCCCCAATTACAGGGGGCAACAATGAGCAGTTCTTC.

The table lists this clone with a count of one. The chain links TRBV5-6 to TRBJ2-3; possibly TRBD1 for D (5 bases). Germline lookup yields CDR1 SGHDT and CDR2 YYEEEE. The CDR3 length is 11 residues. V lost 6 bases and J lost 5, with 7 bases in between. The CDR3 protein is CASNQGDTQYF. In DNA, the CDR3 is TGTGCCAGCAACCAGGGAGATACGCAGTATTTT.

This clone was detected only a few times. DNA for the CDR3: TGTGCCAGCAGCTTAGGACATGGCTTCCCCTACGAGCAGTACTTC. It codes for CASSLGHGFPYEQYF. The rearrangement uses TRBV11-2 and TRBJ2-7; D remains ambiguous. Between the trimmed V and J ends, which lost 1 base and 2 bases, there was a span of 12 bases. Germline V gene lookup returns CDR1 SGHAT and CDR2 FQNNGV. The CDR3 is 15 residues long.

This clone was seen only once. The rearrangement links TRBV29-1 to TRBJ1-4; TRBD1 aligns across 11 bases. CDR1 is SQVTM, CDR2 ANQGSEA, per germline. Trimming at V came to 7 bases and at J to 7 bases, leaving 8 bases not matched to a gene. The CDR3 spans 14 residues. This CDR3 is CSALDRGRSEKLFF. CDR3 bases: TGCAGCGCATTGGACAGGGGGCGATCTGAAAAACTGTTTTTT.

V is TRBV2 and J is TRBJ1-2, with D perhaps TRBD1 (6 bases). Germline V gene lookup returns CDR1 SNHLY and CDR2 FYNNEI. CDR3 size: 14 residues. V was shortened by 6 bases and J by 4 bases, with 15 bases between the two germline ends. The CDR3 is CASSLIQGPYGYTF. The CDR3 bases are TGTGCCAGCAGCCTAATACAGGGACCCTATGGCTACACCTTC.

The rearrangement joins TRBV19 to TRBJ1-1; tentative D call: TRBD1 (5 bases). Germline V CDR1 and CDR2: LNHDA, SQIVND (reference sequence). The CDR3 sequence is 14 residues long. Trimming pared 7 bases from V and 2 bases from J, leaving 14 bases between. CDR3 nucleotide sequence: TGTGCCAGTAAAATCACGCAGGGAAACACTGAAGCTTTCTTT. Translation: CASKITQGNTEAFF.

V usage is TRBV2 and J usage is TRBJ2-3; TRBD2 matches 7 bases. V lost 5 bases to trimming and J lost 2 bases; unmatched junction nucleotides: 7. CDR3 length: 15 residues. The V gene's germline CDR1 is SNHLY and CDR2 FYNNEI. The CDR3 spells CASSKREGFTDTQYF. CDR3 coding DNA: TGTGCCAGCAGTAAAAGGGAGGGGTTCACAGATACGCAGTATTTT.

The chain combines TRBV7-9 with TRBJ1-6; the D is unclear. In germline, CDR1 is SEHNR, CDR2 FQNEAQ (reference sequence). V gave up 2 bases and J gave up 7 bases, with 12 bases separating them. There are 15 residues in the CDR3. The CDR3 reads CASSLSAASNSPLHF. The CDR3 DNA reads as TGTGCCAGCAGCTTATCAGCAGCTTCAAATTCACCCCTCCACTTT.

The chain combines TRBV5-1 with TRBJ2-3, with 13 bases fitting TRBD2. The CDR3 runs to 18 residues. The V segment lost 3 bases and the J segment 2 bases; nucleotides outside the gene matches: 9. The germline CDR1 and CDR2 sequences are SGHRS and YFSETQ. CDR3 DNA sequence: TGCGCCAGCAGCTATCGACTAGCGGGAGGCCCTCTCACAGATACGCAGTATTTT. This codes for CASSYRLAGGPLTDTQYF.

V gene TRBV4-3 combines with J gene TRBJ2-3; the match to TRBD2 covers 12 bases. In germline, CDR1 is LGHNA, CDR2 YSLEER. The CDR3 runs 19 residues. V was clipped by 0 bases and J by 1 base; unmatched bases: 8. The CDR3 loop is CASSQDLGLAGGRTDTQYF. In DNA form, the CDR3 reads TGCGCCAGCAGCCAAGATTTGGGGCTAGCGGGAGGGCGCACAGATACGCAGTATTTT.

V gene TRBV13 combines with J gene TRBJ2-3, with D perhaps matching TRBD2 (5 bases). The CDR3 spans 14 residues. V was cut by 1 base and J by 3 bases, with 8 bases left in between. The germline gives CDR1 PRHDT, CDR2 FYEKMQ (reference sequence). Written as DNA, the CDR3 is TGTGCCAGCAGCTTAGACCCGGGAACAGATACGCAGTATTTT. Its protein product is CASSLDPGTDTQYF.